One and the same sample provided the 31 T cell receptor beta chains below, sequenced in a study of cytomegalovirus exposure and HLA in healthy donors. PCR was performed using 60 Vbeta and 13 Jbeta primers. The assay was immunoSEQ multiplex PCR, and TCRdb's table has in-frame clones only and misses some. This sample has approximately 290,000 clones; around 80% occur once, and the top ten carry about 0.3%. The sequencing input was PBMCs. The receptor set was obtained from a girl between 2 and 10 years old in good health and CMV-seronegative.

The V gene is TRBV20-1, the J gene TRBJ2-7, with D unresolved. Germline CDR1 and CDR2: DFQATT and SNEGSKA (reference sequence). V was trimmed by 7 bases and J by 4 bases, leaving 11 bases between them. The CDR3 contains 11 residues. CDR3 in amino acids: CSVHLIYEQYF. For the CDR3, the DNA is TGCAGTGTCCACTTGATATACGAGCAGTACTTC.

The chain is built from TRBV10-3 and TRBJ2-1; 10 bases fit TRBD2. CDR3 length equals 16 residues. Germline V gene lookup returns CDR1 ENHRY and CDR2 SYGVKD. The V segment lost 2 bases and the J segment 3 bases; nucleotides outside the gene matches: 4. In nucleotides, the CDR3 is TGTGCCATCAGTGAGATAACTAGCGGGGTCTACAATGAGCAGTTCTTC. Its protein is CAISEITSGVYNEQFF.

The chain recombines TRBV27 with TRBJ2-1, with D possibly TRBD1 on 6 matching bases. Germline-derived CDR1 and CDR2 are MNHEY and SMNVEV (reference sequence). This CDR3 has 14 amino acids. V gave up 5 bases and J gave up 7 bases, with 15 bases separating them. CDR3 nucleotide sequence: TGTGCCAGCAGTGCCAATCACAGGGTGAATGAGCAGTTCTTC. Translation gives CASSANHRVNEQFF.

The J gene is TRBJ2-1, the V gene TRBV5-1, with 9 bases matching TRBD1. The V gene's germline CDR1 is SGHRS and CDR2 YFSETQ. This CDR3 spans 18 amino acids. V trimming: 1 base; J trimming: 4 bases; junction bases outside the gene matches: 12. CDR3 residues: CASSLPKTGTGIYNEQFF. CDR3 nucleotides: TGCGCCAGCAGCTTGCCCAAAACCGGGACAGGGATATACAATGAGCAGTTCTTC.

The chain carries TRBV30 and TRBJ2-5, with no clear D. Between the trimmed V and J ends, which lost 7 bases and 0 bases, there was a span of 9 bases. Germline V gives CDR1 GTSNPN, CDR2 SVGIG (reference sequence). This CDR3 is 12 amino acids long. CDR3 in DNA: TGTGCCTTCACAGTGTACCAAGAGACCCAGTACTTC. This codes for CAFTVYQETQYF.

This clone was detected a few times. The chain joins TRBV9 to TRBJ2-7; 7 positions match TRBD1. Per germline, CDR1 SGDLS and CDR2 YYNGEE. Trimming cost V 2 bases and J 1 base; bases outside gene matches: 6. The CDR3 has 15 amino acids. This chain's CDR3 is CASSVQGDSSYEQYF. The CDR3, as DNA: TGTGCCAGCAGCGTTCAGGGGGATTCTTCCTACGAGCAGTACTTC. The variable domain in full, completed from reference TRBV9 and TRBJ2-7, reads DSGVTQTPKHLITATGQRVTLRCSPRSGDLSVYWYQQSLDQGLQFLIQYYNGEERAKGNILERFSAQQFPDLHSELNLSSLELGDSALYFCASSVQGDSSYEQYFGPGTRLTVT.

In its sample, this clone was seen a few times. The chain links TRBV6-5 to TRBJ2-7, with 8 bases aligning to TRBD1. CDR3 length: 14 amino acids. The V gene's germline CDR1 is MNHEY and CDR2 SVGAGI. After removal of 2 bases from V and 2 bases from J, the junction contained 2 bases not matched to a gene. The chain's CDR3 is CASSYGTGPYEQYF. The CDR3 coding sequence is TGTGCCAGCAGTTACGGGACAGGTCCCTACGAGCAGTACTTC.

This clone was picked up a small number of times. The rearrangement joins TRBV6-1 to TRBJ2-4, with TRBD2 matching over 9 bases. This CDR3 comprises 13 residues. The ends lost 8 bases at V and 9 bases at J; junction bases unmatched: 8. Germline V lookup: CDR1 MNHNS, CDR2 SASEGT. The CDR3 protein is CASGREGSPIQYF. CDR3 sequence (DNA): TGTGCCAGCGGGCGGGAGGGGTCGCCCATTCAGTACTTC.

The rearrangement links TRBV5-6 to TRBJ2-5, with TRBD2 matching 13 bases. CDR3 length equals 17 residues. V was clipped by 4 bases and J by 6 bases; unmatched bases: 12. Germline values: CDR1 SGHDT, CDR2 YYEEEE. DNA for the CDR3: TGTGCCAGCAGCCCACTAGCGGGAGGGCCACTGTACCAGACCCAGTACTTC. This codes for CASSPLAGGPLYQTQYF.

The gene calls are TRBV25-1 and TRBJ2-7; 8 nucleotides match TRBD2. There are 17 residues in the CDR3. Unmatched junction bases numbered 9, after V lost 0 bases and J lost 2 bases. Germline CDR1 reads MGHDK; CDR2 reads SYGVNS. The CDR3 spells CASSEYPPGRAPYEQYF. CDR3 coding DNA: TGTGCCAGCAGTGAATATCCCCCCGGGAGGGCCCCCTACGAGCAGTACTTC.

This clone was found a few times. The CDR3 region is CASSFNYEQYF. The CDR3 nucleotides are TGTGCCAGCAGTTTCAACTACGAGCAGTACTTC. This chain links TRBV28 with TRBJ2-7; D call uncertain. CDR3 length: 11 amino acids. Germline CDR1 MDHEN, CDR2 SYDVKM. The ends were cut back, 3 bases at V and 3 bases at J, with 3 bases in the middle.

This chain connects TRBV7-2 to TRBJ2-7; TRBD2 matches at 8 bases. This CDR3 region has 15 residues. V gave up 4 bases and J gave up 7 bases; unmatched junction bases: 12. From germline, CDR1 is SGHTA and CDR2 FQGNSA. The chain's CDR3 is CASSSAGVGIKEQYF. The CDR3 DNA is TGTGCCAGCAGCTCAGCGGGAGTGGGAATTAAAGAGCAGTACTTC.

This clone occurred a few times. The V gene is TRBV10-1, the J gene TRBJ1-6; 7 nucleotides align to TRBD1. V dropped 6 bases and J dropped 10; count of bases not matched to a gene: 9. The CDR3 extends over 14 amino acids. Germline V gives CDR1 WNHNN, CDR2 SYGVQD (reference sequence). In DNA form, the CDR3 reads TGCGCCAGCAGCGATACAGGGGAGCGATCACCCCTCCACTTT. It specifies CASSDTGERSPLHF.

This sequence joins TRBV2 and TRBJ1-5; TRBD1 might be the D (5 bases). Trimming pared 8 bases from V and 5 bases from J, leaving 10 bases between. The CDR3 covers 12 residues. CDR1 and CDR2 from the germline V gene are SNHLY and FYNNEI. This chain's CDR3 is CASWGGDQPQHF. In DNA form, the CDR3 reads TGTGCCAGCTGGGGGGGGGATCAGCCCCAGCATTTT.

The count of this clone is one. The chain combines TRBV4-1 with TRBJ1-2, with no clear D. This CDR3 comprises 15 residues. Trimming removed 1 base at V and 8 bases at J, with 17 bases between. Germline V lookup: CDR1 MGHRA, CDR2 YSYEKL. The CDR3, as DNA: TGCGCCAGCAGCCAAGCGAGCGGGCCACACCTAGGCTACACCTTC. This gives the protein CASSQASGPHLGYTF.

This chain links TRBV5-1 with TRBJ2-3, with D possibly matching TRBD1 (6 bases). The CDR3 covers 15 residues. Germline-derived CDR1 and CDR2 are SGHRS and YFSETQ. The germline V and J ends were trimmed by 7 bases and 1 base, with 16 bases remaining between them. The CDR3 region is CASRPQGSGTDTQYF. In DNA form, the CDR3 reads TGCGCCAGCCGCCCTCAGGGGAGCGGCACAGATACGCAGTATTTT.

V is TRBV4-1 and J is TRBJ1-1; D is ambiguous. CDR3 size: 17 residues. Germline CDR1 reads MGHRA; CDR2 reads YSYEKL. V was shortened by 2 bases and J by 0 bases, with 16 bases between the two germline ends. CDR3 DNA: TGCGCCAGCAGCCAAAAAGTCAGATCTTCCCTGAACACTGAAGCTTTCTTT. It specifies CASSQKVRSSLNTEAFF.

The V and J genes are TRBV12-5 and TRBJ2-3, with D possibly TRBD1 on 6 matching bases. The CDR3 runs 16 residues. V was shortened by 3 bases and J by 2 bases, with 15 bases between the two germline ends. Germline CDR1 is LGHNT and CDR2 is FRNRAP. CDR3 sequence: CASGFKGHEHTDTQYF. In nucleotides, the CDR3 is TGTGCTAGTGGTTTTAAGGGACACGAGCACACAGATACGCAGTATTTT.

The chain carries TRBV6-1 and TRBJ1-5; D possibly corresponds to TRBD1 (5 bases). This CDR3 spans 12 amino acids. The V gene's germline CDR1 is MNHNS and CDR2 SASEGT. V dropped 7 bases and J dropped 4 bases, with 8 bases sitting between them. CDR3 region: CASNRQNQPQHF. The CDR3 DNA follows: TGTGCCAGCAATCGACAGAATCAGCCCCAGCATTTT.

This clone was detected only a few times. The chain couples TRBV5-6 to TRBJ1-2; weak D call: TRBD1 (6 bases). Germline CDR1 and CDR2: SGHDT and YYEEEE. The CDR3 totals 15 residues. Trimming left V 4 bases short and J 5 bases short, with 18 bases between. The CDR3 is CASSPGQPTFYGYTF. CDR3 nucleotide sequence: TGTGCCAGCAGCCCTGGACAGCCGACATTTTATGGCTACACCTTC.

The rearrangement links TRBV27 to TRBJ2-4; a weak D match, TRBD2 (6 bases). Trimming took 8 bases from V and 7 from J, leaving 24 bases between them. The CDR3 loop spans 16 amino acids. The germline gives CDR1 MNHEY, CDR2 SMNVEV (reference sequence). The CDR3 coding sequence is TGTGCCAGCGGGCGACTAGGAGGCCTTGGGAGGAACATTCAGTACTTC. It is translated as CASGRLGGLGRNIQYF.

The chain carries TRBV4-2 and TRBJ2-1, with TRBD2 matching over 8 bases. The CDR3 extends over 14 amino acids. Germline V CDR1 and CDR2: LGHNA, YNFKEQ. V was clipped by 4 bases and J by 6 bases; unmatched bases: 5. The CDR3 DNA reads as TGTGCCAGCAGCCCTGGGACTAGTTTCAATGAGCAGTTCTTC. The encoded protein is CASSPGTSFNEQFF.

The chain couples TRBV6-5 to TRBJ1-3, with D possibly matching TRBD1 (5 bases). CDR1 is MNHEY, CDR2 SVGAGI, per germline. The CDR3 extends over 16 amino acids. V dropped 0 bases and J dropped 0 bases, with 9 bases sitting between them. CDR3 loop: CASSYSDIRSGNTIYF. CDR3 nucleotides: TGTGCCAGCAGTTACTCGGACATCCGCTCTGGAAACACCATATATTTT.

The rearrangement joins TRBV18 to TRBJ1-1; D is uncertain. The V end lost 2 bases, the J end lost 4 bases, and 11 bases lay between the germline ends. The CDR3 has 14 amino acids. Germline V gene lookup returns CDR1 KGHSH and CDR2 LQKENI. The CDR3 spells CASSPNDRGTEAFF. DNA for the CDR3: TGTGCCAGCTCACCAAATGACCGGGGCACTGAAGCTTTCTTT.

This chain links TRBV7-9 with TRBJ2-5, with no clear D. Trimming stripped 4 bases from V and 11 bases from J, with 11 bases between. The germline V gene encodes CDR1 SEHNR and CDR2 FQNEAQ (reference sequence). The CDR3 is 11 amino acids. The DNA of the CDR3 is TGTGCCAGCAGCTCCCCTATAGAGCAGTACTTC. Its protein product is CASSSPIEQYF.

DNA of the CDR3: TGTGCCAGCAGTCTAGAGGGAGGCCTGAACACTGAAGCTTTCTTT. Protein product: CASSLEGGLNTEAFF. V gene TRBV28 combines with J gene TRBJ1-1, with unresolved D. Per the germline V gene, CDR1 is MDHEN and CDR2 is SYDVKM. CDR3 length: 15 amino acids. V dropped 5 bases and J dropped 0 bases, with 13 bases sitting between them. The variable domain in full, with the rest retrieved from reference TRBV28 and TRBJ1-1, is DVKVTQSSRYLVKRTGEKVFLECVQDMDHENMFWYRQDPGLGLRLIYFSYDVKMKEKGDIPEGYSVSREKKERFSLILESASTNQTSMYLCASSLEGGLNTEAFFGQGTRLTVV.

This sequence joins TRBV19 and TRBJ1-2; D call uncertain. The CDR3 is made up of 16 amino acids. Germline CDR1 is LNHDA and CDR2 is SQIVND (reference sequence). V was pared by 3 bases and J by 7 bases, with 21 bases between. CDR3 loop: CASSINLSVLHPGYTF. CDR3 nucleotide sequence: TGTGCCAGTAGTATCAACCTATCGGTTCTCCACCCTGGCTACACCTTC.

A remark on this clone: An end of the junction differs from the germline gene, which may be a read error. Within the sample, other DNA sequences also encode this same CDR3. V and J are TRBV27 and TRBJ1-6; 10 bases map to TRBD1. Germline CDR1 is MNHEY and CDR2 is SMNVEV (reference sequence). The CDR3 is made up of 15 amino acids. DNA of the CDR3: TGCGCCAGCAGTACCGACAGGGGGCAGAATTCACCCCTCCACTTT. Its translation is CASSTDRGQNSPLHF.

The chain has TRBV6-6 and TRBJ2-7; D not resolved. V lost 6 bases to trimming and J lost 2 bases, with 11 bases between them. This CDR3 is built from 13 residues. The germline CDR1 and CDR2 sequences are MNHNY and SVGAGI (reference sequence). Here the CDR3 reads CASSPGPPYEQYF. In DNA form, the CDR3 reads TGTGCCAGCAGCCCTGGGCCGCCCTACGAGCAGTACTTC.

This clone was detected a few times. The J gene is TRBJ1-5, the V gene TRBV15; D is uncertain. CDR1 and CDR2 (germline): LNHNV, YYDKDF (reference sequence). V was shortened by 0 bases and J by 1 base, with 10 bases between the two germline ends. The CDR3 is made up of 16 amino acids. In DNA, the CDR3 is TGTGCCACCAGCAGAGAGGGCAGGTTAAGCAATCAGCCCCAGCATTTT. It specifies CATSREGRLSNQPQHF.

The chain is built from TRBV2 and TRBJ1-2, with D possibly matching TRBD1 (5 bases). The CDR3 consists of 15 residues. Germline CDR1 and CDR2: SNHLY and FYNNEI. The V gene lost 1 base and the J gene lost 6 bases, with 15 bases spanning the gap. The CDR3 nucleotides read TGTGCCAGCAGTGAAGGATGGGAAGGGGCTGATGGCTACACCTTC. Its translation is CASSEGWEGADGYTF.